These 12 T cell receptor beta chains originate from one sample sequenced in a study of blood T cell repertoires in COVID-19. Assay: immunoSEQ multiplex PCR; the TCRdb copy retains only in-frame clones and omits some. The sample holds fewer than 100,000 clones, roughly 91% seen once. The sequencing input was peripheral blood. These receptors all stem from a woman aged 50 to 60 in a cohort sampled during active COVID-19.

The chain combines TRBV12-5 with TRBJ1-2; D not certain. CDR3 length: 14 amino acids. Trimming cost V 1 base and J 4 bases, with 10 bases left between them. Germline CDR1 and CDR2: LGHNT and FRNRAP. The CDR3 spells CASGLDPSAYGYTF. The CDR3 bases are TGTGCTAGTGGTTTGGACCCTAGCGCCTATGGCTACACCTTC. Looking up the rest from reference TRBV12-5 and TRBJ1-2 gives the full variable domain: DARVTQTPRHKVTEMGQEVTMRCQPILGHNTVFWYRQTMMQGLELLAYFRNRAPLDDSGMPKDRFSAEMPDATLATLKIQPSEPRDSAVYFCASGLDPSAYGYTFGSGTRLTVV.

J is TRBJ1-5 and V is TRBV28, with D unresolved. CDR3 length equals 15 residues. With 1 base removed from V and 1 base from J, the gap between germline ends came to 8 bases. Germline values: CDR1 MDHEN, CDR2 SYDVKM. The CDR3 region has the DNA TGTGCCAGCAGTTTATACGGGGTAAGCAATCAGCCCCAGCATTTT. It codes for CASSLYGVSNQPQHF.

The chain couples TRBV28 to TRBJ1-5; 10 bases align to TRBD1. Germline V gene sequence: CDR1 MDHEN, CDR2 SYDVKM. Trimming removed 4 bases from V and 4 bases from J; junction bases left unmatched: 4. The CDR3 loop spans 15 amino acids. The CDR3 DNA is TGTGCCAGCAGTTGGGGACAGGGGTCGAATCAGCCCCAGCATTTT. Its translation: CASSWGQGSNQPQHF.

The chain combines TRBV4-1 with TRBJ2-7; 7 bases are a match to TRBD2. With V trimmed by 4 bases and J by 3 bases, 9 bases remained unmatched. Looked up from germline, CDR1 is MGHRA and CDR2 is YSYEKL. The CDR3 extends over 15 amino acids. The CDR3 coding sequence is TGCGCCAGCAGCCTACAGCGGGACGTGCACTACGAGCAGTACTTC. It specifies CASSLQRDVHYEQYF.

J is TRBJ2-2 and V is TRBV5-1, with D possibly TRBD1 on 5 matching bases. CDR3 length equals 18 residues. Germline CDR1 and CDR2: SGHRS and YFSETQ. The germline V and J ends were trimmed by 0 bases and 0 bases, with 15 bases remaining between them. CDR3 sequence (DNA): TGCGCCAGCAGCTTGGTTAGGGGATGGGGATCGAACACCGGGGAGCTGTTTTTT. Residues: CASSLVRGWGSNTGELFF.

A few counts support this clone. V and J are TRBV18 and TRBJ2-3; D gene ambiguous. V lost 6 bases, J lost 4 bases, and 20 bases lay in between. From germline, CDR1 is KGHSH and CDR2 LQKENI. The CDR3 has 16 residues. The CDR3 sequence is CASSSILRHKADTQYF. CDR3 nucleotides: TGTGCCAGCTCTAGTATCCTACGACACAAAGCAGATACGCAGTATTTT.

CDR3 protein: CASSLGRLAGSETQYF. The CDR3 DNA reads as TGTGCCAGCAGCCTGGGGCGTCTAGCGGGGTCTGAGACCCAGTACTTC. The chain combines TRBV5-4 with TRBJ2-5, with 9 bases aligning to TRBD2. From germline, CDR1 is SGHNT and CDR2 YYREEE (reference sequence). CDR3 length equals 16 residues. V trimming: 4 bases; J trimming: 5 bases; junction bases outside the gene matches: 12.

The chain combines TRBV6-5 with TRBJ1-1; 10 nucleotides match TRBD1. The CDR3 consists of 13 residues. Losses at the gene ends were 6 bases for V and 5 bases for J; bases not matched to a gene: 3. From germline, CDR1 is MNHEY and CDR2 SVGAGI. The CDR3 loop is CASSDRGRTEAFF. In nucleotides, the CDR3 is TGTGCCAGCAGCGACAGGGGGCGGACTGAAGCTTTCTTT.

The chain links TRBV11-2 to TRBJ2-7; D is unclear. V was shortened by 5 bases and J by 2 bases, with 7 bases between the two germline ends. The CDR3 runs 12 residues. Germline CDR1 is SGHAT and CDR2 is FQNNGV. DNA of the CDR3: TGTGCCAGCAGCGACACAACCTACGAGCAGTACTTC. The encoded protein is CASSDTTYEQYF.

The V call is TRBV9, the J call TRBJ2-2, with D unclear. Germline V lookup: CDR1 SGDLS, CDR2 YYNGEE. The germline V and J ends were trimmed by 0 bases and 1 base, with 13 bases remaining between them. The CDR3 sequence is 17 residues long. The CDR3 loop is CASSVVSQVMNTGELFF. DNA for the CDR3: TGTGCCAGCAGCGTAGTATCCCAGGTGATGAACACCGGGGAGCTGTTTTTT.

This clone was seen only once. V is TRBV7-9 and J is TRBJ1-1, with 9 nucleotides matching TRBD1. This CDR3 is 13 amino acids long. CDR1 and CDR2 from the germline V gene are SEHNR and FQNEAQ (reference sequence). Trimming cost V 5 bases and J 10 bases; bases outside gene matches: 8. The CDR3 DNA reads TGTGCCAGCAGCGCTACAGGGGGCAATGGAGCTTTCTTT. This translates into CASSATGGNGAFF.

V gene TRBV3-1 (or the pseudogene TRBV3-2) combines with J gene TRBJ1-6; the match to TRBD1 covers 10 bases. Looked up from germline, CDR1 is LGHDT and CDR2 is YNNKEL (reference sequence). V dropped 3 bases and J dropped 6; count of bases not matched to a gene: 8. CDR3 length equals 17 residues. CDR3 coding DNA: TGTGCCAGCAGCCAGACCCCCCGACAGGGGGCTAATTCACCCCTCCACTTT. Its protein product is CASSQTPRQGANSPLHF.